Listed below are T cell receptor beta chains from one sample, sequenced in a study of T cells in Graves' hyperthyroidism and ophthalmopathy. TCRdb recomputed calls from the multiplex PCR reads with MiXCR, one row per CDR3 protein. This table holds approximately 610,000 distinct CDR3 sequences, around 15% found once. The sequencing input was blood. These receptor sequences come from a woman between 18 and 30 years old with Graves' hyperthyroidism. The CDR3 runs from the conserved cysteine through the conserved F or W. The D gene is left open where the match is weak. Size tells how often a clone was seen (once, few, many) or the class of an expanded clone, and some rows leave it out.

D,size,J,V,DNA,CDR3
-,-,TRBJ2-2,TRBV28,TGTGCCAGCATCCGCAGCAGACCGAACACCGGGGAGCTGTTTTTT,CASIRSRPNTGELFF
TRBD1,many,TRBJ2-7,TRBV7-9,TGTGCCAGCAGCCGCCGGGACAGGGGTGTCCACGAGCAGTACTTC,CASSRRDRGVHEQYF
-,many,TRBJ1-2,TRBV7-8,TGTGCCAGCAGCCCCTATTTGGTGGAAAATGGCTACACCTTC,CASSPYLVENGYTF
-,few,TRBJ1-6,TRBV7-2,TGTGCCAGCAGCTTAGCTGCAGGGAGGGGGTCACCCCTCCACTTT,CASSLAAGRGSPLHF
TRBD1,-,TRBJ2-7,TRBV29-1,TGCAGCGTCGATAGACAGGGAAGCTCCTACGAGCAGTACTTC,CSVDRQGSSYEQYF
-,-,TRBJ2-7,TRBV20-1,TGCAGTGCTAGCTTAGGCTTCCACTACGAGCAGTACTTC,CSASLGFHYEQYF
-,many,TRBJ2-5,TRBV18,TGTGCCAGCTCCCCTACGCCTGATGGGGAGACCCAGTACTTC,CASSPTPDGETQYF
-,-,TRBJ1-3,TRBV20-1,TGCAGTGCTAAGCCAGGAGCACTTCTCTCTGGAAACACCATATATTTT,CSAKPGALLSGNTIYF
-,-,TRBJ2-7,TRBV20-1,TGCAGTGCTAGAGATCGGGCAGGGAGGTCCTACGAGCAGTACTTC,CSARDRAGRSYEQYF
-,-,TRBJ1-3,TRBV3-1,TGTGCCAGCAGCCAAGAGAGCCGGATCATATATTTT,CASSQESRIIYF
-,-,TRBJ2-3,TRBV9,TGTGCCAGCAGCGCCACTAGTTCTGATACGCAGTATTTT,CASSATSSDTQYF
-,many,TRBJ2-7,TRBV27,TGTGCCAGCAGTTATCACGGGTCCCCCTACGAGCAGTACTTC,CASSYHGSPYEQYF
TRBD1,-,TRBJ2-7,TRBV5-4,TGTGCCAGCAGCGGACGGACAGGGGTCAACGAGCAGTACTTC,CASSGRTGVNEQYF
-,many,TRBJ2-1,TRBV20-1,TGCAGTGCTAGAGATGGGGGGAGCTACAATGAGCAGTTCTTC,CSARDGGSYNEQFF
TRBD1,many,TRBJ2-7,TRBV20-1,TGCAGTGCTAAGGGACAGGAAAATTCCTACGAGCAGTACTTC,CSAKGQENSYEQYF
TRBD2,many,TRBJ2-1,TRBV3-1,TGTGCCAGCAGCCCCTTAAGACTAGCGGGAGAGAATGAGCAGTTCTTC,CASSPLRLAGENEQFF
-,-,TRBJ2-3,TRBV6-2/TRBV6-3,TGTGCCAGCAGTTACTCGTTTATGGGACTCTACACAGATACGCAGTATTTT,CASSYSFMGLYTDTQYF
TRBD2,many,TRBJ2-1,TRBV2,TGTGCCAGCAGTACCGGGACTAGGGCCTACAATGAGCAGTTCTTC,CASSTGTRAYNEQFF
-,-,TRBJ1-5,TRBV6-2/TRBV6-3,TGTGCCAGCAGTTACAGGACCCATCAGCCCCAGCATTTT,CASSYRTHQPQHF
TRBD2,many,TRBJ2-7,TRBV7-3,TGTGCCAGCAGCCCACGCATAGCGGGGGCGATCTACGAGCAGTACTTC,CASSPRIAGAIYEQYF
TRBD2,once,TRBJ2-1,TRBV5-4,TGTGCCAGCAGCTGCACTAGCGGGAGTAATGAGCAGTTCTTC,CASSCTSGSNEQFF
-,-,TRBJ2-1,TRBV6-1,TGTGCCAGCAGTGAAGCTCCCTTCAATGAGCAGTTCTTC,CASSEAPFNEQFF
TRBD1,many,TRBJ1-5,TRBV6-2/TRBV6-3,TGTGCCAGCAGTTCGGCCGGACAGGGCAGGAATCAGCCCCAGCATTTT,CASSSAGQGRNQPQHF
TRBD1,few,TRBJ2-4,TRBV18,TGTGCCAGCTCACCACAGCCAGGGGGTTATCATAACATTCAGTACTTC,CASSPQPGGYHNIQYF
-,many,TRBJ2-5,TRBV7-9,TGTGCCAGCAGCTTAGCGCTACAGCTCTACGAGACCCAGTACTTC,CASSLALQLYETQYF
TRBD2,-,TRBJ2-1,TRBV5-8,TGTGCCAGCAGTAGACTAGCGGGGTTGGATGAGCAGTTCTTC,CASSRLAGLDEQFF
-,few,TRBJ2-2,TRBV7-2,TGTGCCAGCAGCTTAGTTCCCTTGCTGAACACCGGGGAGCTGTTTTTT,CASSLVPLLNTGELFF
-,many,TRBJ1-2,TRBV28,TGTGCCAGCAGTATTCACGTACAGGGACCCTATGGCTACACCTTC,CASSIHVQGPYGYTF
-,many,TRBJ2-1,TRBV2,TGTGCCACCACCGAACGGTTGGGGTTGCAGTTCTTC,CATTERLGLQFF
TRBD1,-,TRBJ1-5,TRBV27,TGTGCCAGCAGTCCAATAGGACAGGCCTTTAGCAATCAGCCCCAGCATTTT,CASSPIGQAFSNQPQHF
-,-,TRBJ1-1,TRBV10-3,TGTGCCATCTCCAGGGAGGAGAACACTGAAGCTTTCTTT,CAISREENTEAFF
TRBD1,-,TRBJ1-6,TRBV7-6,TGTGCCAGCACCGACAGGGGAGGCGATTCACCCCTCCACTTT,CASTDRGGDSPLHF
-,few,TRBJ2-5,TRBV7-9,TGTGCCAGCAGCTCAGACAACCAAGAGACCCAGTACTTC,CASSSDNQETQYF
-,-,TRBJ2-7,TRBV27,TGTGCCAGCAGTTCTTTGGGATCCTACGAGCAGTACTTC,CASSSLGSYEQYF
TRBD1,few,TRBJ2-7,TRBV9,TGTGCCAGCAGCGTAGGCCAGGGACAGGGATTTGACGAGCAGTACTTC,CASSVGQGQGFDEQYF
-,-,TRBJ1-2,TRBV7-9,TGTGCCAGCAGCTTGAGGTCAAGGCCTGGCTACACCTTC,CASSLRSRPGYTF
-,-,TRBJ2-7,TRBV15,TGTGCCACCAGCAGAGACCGAGGCCTTGGAGGCTCCTACGAGCAGTACTTC,CATSRDRGLGGSYEQYF
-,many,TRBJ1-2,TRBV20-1,TGCAGTGCTAGTATCCGGGAATTCAGCTATGGCTACACCTTC,CSASIREFSYGYTF
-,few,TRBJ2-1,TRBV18,TGTGCCAGCTCACCGGAGGCGCAGTACAATGAGCAGTTCTTC,CASSPEAQYNEQFF
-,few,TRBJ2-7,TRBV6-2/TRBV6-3,TGTGCCAGCAGTTACGGGACCCCTTACGAGCAGTACTTC,CASSYGTPYEQYF
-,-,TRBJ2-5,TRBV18,TGTGCCAGCTCACCCCCCTTCGGGAAGCGGGAGACCCAGTACTTC,CASSPPFGKRETQYF
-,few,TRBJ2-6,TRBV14,TGTGCCAGCAGCCTTCACAAGGGCCCTTTCTTCTCTGGGGCCAACGTCCTGACTTTC,CASSLHKGPFFSGANVLTF
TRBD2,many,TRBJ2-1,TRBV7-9,TGTGCCAGCAGCCTGCCTAGCGGGAGAGGCAATGAGCAGTTCTTC,CASSLPSGRGNEQFF
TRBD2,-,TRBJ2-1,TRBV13,TGTGCCAGCAGCTTAGACTTTTTAGGGCGGGAGAGTTCCTACAATGAGCAGTTCTTC,CASSLDFLGRESSYNEQFF
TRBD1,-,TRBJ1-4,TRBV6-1,TGTGCCAGCAGAACCGAGGACAGGGGAAGTGAAAAACTGTTTTTT,CASRTEDRGSEKLFF
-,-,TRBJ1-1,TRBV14,TGTGCCAGCAGCCAAGACCTAGTAGGCGAAGCTTTCTTT,CASSQDLVGEAFF
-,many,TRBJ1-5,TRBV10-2,TGCGCCAGCAGTGAGGGACACCCGACCCCCAATCAGCCCCAGCATTTT,CASSEGHPTPNQPQHF
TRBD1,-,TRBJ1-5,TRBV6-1,TGTGCCAGCAGGACAGACAGGGACCAGCCCCAGCATTTT,CASRTDRDQPQHF
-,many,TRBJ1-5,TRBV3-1,TGTGCCAGCAGCCAAGATGTGGGTTACAATCAGCCCCAGCATTTT,CASSQDVGYNQPQHF
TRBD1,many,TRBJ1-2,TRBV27,TGTGCCAGCAGGACAGGGGCGTATTCTAACTATGGCTACACCTTC,CASRTGAYSNYGYTF